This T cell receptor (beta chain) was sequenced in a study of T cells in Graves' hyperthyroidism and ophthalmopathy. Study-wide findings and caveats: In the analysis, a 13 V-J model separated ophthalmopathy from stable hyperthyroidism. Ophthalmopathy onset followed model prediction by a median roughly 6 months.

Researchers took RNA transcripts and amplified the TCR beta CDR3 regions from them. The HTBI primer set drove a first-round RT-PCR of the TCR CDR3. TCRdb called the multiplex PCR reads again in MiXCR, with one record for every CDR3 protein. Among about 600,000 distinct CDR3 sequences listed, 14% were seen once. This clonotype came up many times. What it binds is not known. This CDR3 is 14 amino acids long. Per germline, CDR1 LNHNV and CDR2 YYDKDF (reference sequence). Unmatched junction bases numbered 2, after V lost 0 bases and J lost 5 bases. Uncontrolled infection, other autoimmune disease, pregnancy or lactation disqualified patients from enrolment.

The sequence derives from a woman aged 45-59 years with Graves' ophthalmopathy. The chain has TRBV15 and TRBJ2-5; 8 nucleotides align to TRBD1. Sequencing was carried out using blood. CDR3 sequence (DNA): TGTGCCACCAGCAGAGATGACAGGGGTGAGACCCAGTACTTC. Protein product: CATSRDDRGETQYF.